This entry describes one T cell receptor (beta chain). This entry is derived from a study of blood T cell repertoires in COVID-19. TCRdb keeps only in-frame clones here, not all; method: immunoSEQ multiplex PCR. The sample holds under 150,000 clones, 65% to 85% seen once. Germline V CDR1 and CDR2: MNHEY, SVGAGI. The V end lost 5 bases, the J end lost 0 bases, and 8 bases lay between the germline ends. The CDR3 is 15 residues long. Input material: peripheral blood. J is TRBJ1-6 and V is TRBV6-5, with D uncertain. The sequence came from a man over 45 with acute or convalescent COVID-19. The DNA for the CDR3 is TGTGCCAGCAGTACTTTTAGCTCCTATAATTCACCCCTCCACTTT. This sequence encodes CASSTFSSYNSPLHF.